This TCR beta chain was found in a study of shared clonotypes between healthy human individuals. The V segment lost 0 bases and the J segment 0 bases; nucleotides outside the gene matches: 4. The CDR3 has 16 residues. Germline lookup yields CDR1 LNHNV and CDR2 YYDKDF (reference sequence). Ten immunoSEQ deep assay plates held the unsorted PBMC DNA. The protocol was immunoSEQ multiplex PCR, while the TCRdb copy is restricted to in-frame clones and leaves out a portion. The sample has about 460,000 clones, around 77% seen once. Study results and limitations: Limitation of the genetic and exposure-history diversity represented came from the few donors.

Participating donors were healthy, HIV-negative adults free of recent acute infections or vaccinations. Turning to this clone: Its target is unknown. A clone one base away is much larger, so this may be a read error. This CDR3 fails to terminate in the conserved phenylalanine or tryptophan, so it likely reflects a read error.

The V gene is TRBV15, the J gene TRBJ2-7; the match to TRBD1 covers 8 bases. This sequence was found in a woman aged 40 to 50 in good health. Some clones in this sample may be carry-over from other donors' samples. Sequencing was done on a sample of PBMCs. CDR3 coding DNA: TGTGCCACCAGCAGAGAGGGGGGACAGGTCTCCTACGAGCAGTACTCC. Translating gives CATSREGGQVSYEQYS.